A selection of T cell receptor beta chains follows, all from one sample in a study of radiotherapy plus CTLA-4 blockade in lung cancer. Profiled with immunoSEQ multiplex PCR; TCRdb holds only in-frame clones, not every one. The profile shows roughly 66,000 clones, about 85% of them singletons. Source: peripheral blood, taken from a patient treated with radiotherapy plus ipilimumab. These receptors came from a human donor with non-small cell lung cancer who had a partial response to radiotherapy plus ipilimumab. Each CDR3 is given without its conserved first and last residue. Where a row states a size, it is once, few, many or the class of an expanded clone; other rows omit it.

>TRBJ2-7|TRBV11-2|11|NA
ASSLAGGKEQY
>TRBJ1-2|TRBV5-6|13|NA
ASSSRDRGMRGYT
>TRBJ2-7|TRBV5-1|14|NA
ASSLAASGNSYEQY
>TRBJ2-1|TRBV5-1|13|NA
ASSLGAATGLEQF
>TRBJ2-1|TRBV4-2|14|NA
ASSQDQTGVYNEQF
>TRBJ1-1|TRBV30|12|few
AWSVMGRRTEAF
>TRBJ2-1|TRBV11-3|13|NA
ASSLTSGGYNEQF
>TRBJ2-2|TRBV6-6|13|NA
ASRWDRDNTGELF
>TRBJ1-3|TRBV5-3|15|NA
ARSPGGLGFSGNTIY
>TRBJ1-1|TRBV10-3|12|few
AISPRAVNTEAF
>TRBJ2-7|TRBV2|13|NA
ASSENRRSSYEQY
>TRBJ2-2|TRBV27|13|NA
ASMTVGGLLGELF
>TRBJ2-7|TRBV28|12|NA
ASSFWRTTYEQY
>TRBJ2-5|TRBV28|9|NA
ASSSPETQY
>TRBJ1-2|TRBV20-1|9|once
SASGRDGYT
>TRBJ1-3|TRBV6-6|14|NA
ASSYSGHPSGNTIY
>TRBJ2-2|TRBV10-1|12|NA
ASSENSLTGELF
>TRBJ2-7|TRBV10-1|12|NA
ASSDGGTSYEQY
>TRBJ2-7|TRBV5-4|13|NA
ASSQDRGVSYEQY
>TRBJ2-2|TRBV7-3|11|NA
ASSYSGTGELF
>TRBJ2-1|TRBV14|14|NA
ASSPQAGEGHNEQF
>TRBJ1-2|TRBV18|12|NA
ASSTGTAPDGYT
>TRBJ2-2|TRBV27|15|NA
ASSFRPGTRGPGELF
>TRBJ2-7|TRBV5-1|13|NA
ASSPRGGGSYEQY
>TRBJ1-1|TRBV6-1|13|NA
ASMAGGTSSTEAF
>TRBJ1-5|TRBV6-1|11|NA
AGGRDRGQPQH
>TRBJ2-7|TRBV5-4|13|NA
ASSLGLAGVLEQY
>TRBJ2-5|TRBV5-1|10|NA
ASSLSREDQY
>TRBJ2-2|TRBV11-3|13|NA
ASSRDRGQTGELF
>TRBJ2-4|TRBV5-1|11|NA
ASGQGTQNIQY
>TRBJ2-5|TRBV7-3|13|NA
ASSLSRGDGKTQY
>TRBJ1-1|TRBV10-3|11|NA
AISVDTGAEAF
>TRBJ2-7|TRBV12-1|12|NA
ASSFGTTPCEQY
>TRBJ2-1|TRBV7-6|13|NA
ASSLMSGTYNEQF
>TRBJ2-7|TRBV10-1|12|NA
ASSLGQENDEQY
>TRBJ2-5|TRBV9|15|NA
ASSVAGGTGGAETQY
>TRBJ2-2|TRBV5-6|15|few
ASSLDPRTGGSGELF
>TRBJ2-5|TRBV30|8|NA
AWGTETQY
>TRBJ1-2|TRBV5-1|12|NA
ASSLAYAVYGYT
>TRBJ2-1|TRBV5-1|12|NA
ASRPTSGNNEQF
>TRBJ1-4|TRBV5-1|13|NA
ASSLAGTGGEKLF
>TRBJ1-5|TRBV6-6|14|NA
ASSYSGQYSNQPQH
>TRBJ1-4|TRBV18|12|NA
ASSRDRNNEKLF
>TRBJ2-7|TRBV9|16|NA
ASSVASGPLAGDYEQY
>TRBJ2-7|TRBV27|14|NA
ASSLSSSWSSYEQY
>TRBJ1-5|TRBV19|14|NA
ASSIPPDSSNQPQH
>TRBJ2-7|TRBV2|12|NA
ASMSQGLSYEQY
>TRBJ1-5|TRBV7-3|22|NA
ASSLRVGQGFYPVPIYSNQPQH
>TRBJ2-7|TRBV5-1|11|NA
ASSLRWEYEQY
>TRBJ2-7|TRBV29-1|14|NA
SVVNRGQVGSYEQY
>TRBJ1-3|TRBV9|12|NA
ASSVEQGRNTIY
>TRBJ2-7|TRBV28|10|few
ASSLAPYEQY
>TRBJ2-5|TRBV5-1|15|once
ASSLDPTLEYQETQY
>TRBJ2-1|TRBV5-1|14|NA
ASSLASSGVLNEQF
>TRBJ2-3|TRBV9|14|NA
ASSVVSGRAFDTQY
>TRBJ1-4|TRBV28|12|NA
ASSSFPTNEKLF
>TRBJ1-3|TRBV4-3|14|NA
ASSQIRTGHGNTIY
>TRBJ2-1|TRBV5-1|14|NA
ASSLSSQAANNEQF
>TRBJ2-1|TRBV28|13|once
ATHLGRGVYNEQF
>TRBJ2-1|TRBV7-3|14|NA
ASSGGRAGSYNEQF